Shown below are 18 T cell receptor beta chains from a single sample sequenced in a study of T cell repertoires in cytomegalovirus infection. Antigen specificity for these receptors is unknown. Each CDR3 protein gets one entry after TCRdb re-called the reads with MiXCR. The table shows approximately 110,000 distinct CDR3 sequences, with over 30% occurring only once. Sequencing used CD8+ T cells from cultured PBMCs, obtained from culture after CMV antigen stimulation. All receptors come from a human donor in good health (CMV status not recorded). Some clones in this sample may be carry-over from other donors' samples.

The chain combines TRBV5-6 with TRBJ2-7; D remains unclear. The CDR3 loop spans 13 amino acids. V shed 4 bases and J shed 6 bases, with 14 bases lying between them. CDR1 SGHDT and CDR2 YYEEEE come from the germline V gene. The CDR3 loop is CASSPMFDIEQYF. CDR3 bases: TGTGCCAGCAGCCCTATGTTTGACATCGAGCAGTACTTC.

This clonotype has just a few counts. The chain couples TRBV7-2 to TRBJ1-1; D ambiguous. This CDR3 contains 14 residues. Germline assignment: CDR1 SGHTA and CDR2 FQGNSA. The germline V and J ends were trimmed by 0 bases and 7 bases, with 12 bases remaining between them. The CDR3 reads CASSLARAVVEAFF. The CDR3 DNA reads TGTGCCAGCAGCTTAGCTAGGGCAGTTGTTGAAGCTTTCTTT. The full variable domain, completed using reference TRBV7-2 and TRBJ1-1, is GAGVSQSPSNKVTEKGKDVELRCDPISGHTALYWYRQSLGQGLEFLIYFQGNSAPDKSGLPSDRFSAERTGGSVSTLTIQRTQQEDSAVYLCASSLARAVVEAFFGQGTRLTVV.

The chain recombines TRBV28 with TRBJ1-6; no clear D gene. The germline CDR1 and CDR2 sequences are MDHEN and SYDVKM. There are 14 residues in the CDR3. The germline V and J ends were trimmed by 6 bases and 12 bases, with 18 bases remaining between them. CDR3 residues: CASSRPGDPIPLHF. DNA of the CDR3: TGTGCCAGCAGCCGTCCCGGGGATCCAATACCCCTCCACTTT. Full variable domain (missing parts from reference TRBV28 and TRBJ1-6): DVKVTQSSRYLVKRTGEKVFLECVQDMDHENMFWYRQDPGLGLRLIYFSYDVKMKEKGDIPEGYSVSREKKERFSLILESASTNQTSMYLCASSRPGDPIPLHFGNGTRLTVT.

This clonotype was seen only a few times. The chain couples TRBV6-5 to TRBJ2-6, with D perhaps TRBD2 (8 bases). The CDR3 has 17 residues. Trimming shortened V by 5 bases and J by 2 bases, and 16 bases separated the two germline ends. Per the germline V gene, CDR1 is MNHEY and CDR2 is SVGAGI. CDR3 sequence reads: CASSLAGGQTGANVLTF. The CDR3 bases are TGTGCCAGCAGTCTCGCGGGGGGACAGACTGGGGCCAACGTCCTGACTTTC.

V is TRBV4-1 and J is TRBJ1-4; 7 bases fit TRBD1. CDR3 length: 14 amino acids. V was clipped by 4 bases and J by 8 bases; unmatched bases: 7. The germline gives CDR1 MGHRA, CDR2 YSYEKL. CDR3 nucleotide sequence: TGCGCCAGCAGCCCGCAGGGGGAACCAGAAAAACTGTTTTTT. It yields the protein CASSPQGEPEKLFF.

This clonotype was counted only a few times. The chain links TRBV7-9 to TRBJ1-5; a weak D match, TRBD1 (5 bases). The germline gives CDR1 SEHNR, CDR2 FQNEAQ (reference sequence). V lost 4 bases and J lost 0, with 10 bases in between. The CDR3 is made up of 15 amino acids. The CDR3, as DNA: TGTGCCAGCAGCTCGACAGTGAATAGCAATCAGCCCCAGCATTTT. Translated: CASSSTVNSNQPQHF.

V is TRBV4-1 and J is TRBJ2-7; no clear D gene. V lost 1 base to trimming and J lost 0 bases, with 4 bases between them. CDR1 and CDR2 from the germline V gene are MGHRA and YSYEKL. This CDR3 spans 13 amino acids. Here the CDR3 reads CASSQGDSYEQYF. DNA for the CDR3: TGCGCCAGCAGCCAAGGGGACTCCTACGAGCAGTACTTC.

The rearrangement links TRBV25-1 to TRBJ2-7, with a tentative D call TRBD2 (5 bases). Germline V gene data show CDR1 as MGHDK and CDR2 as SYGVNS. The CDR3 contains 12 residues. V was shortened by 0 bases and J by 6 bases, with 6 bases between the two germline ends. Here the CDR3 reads CASSEYAGEQYF. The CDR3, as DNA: TGTGCCAGCAGTGAATACGCGGGCGAGCAGTACTTC.

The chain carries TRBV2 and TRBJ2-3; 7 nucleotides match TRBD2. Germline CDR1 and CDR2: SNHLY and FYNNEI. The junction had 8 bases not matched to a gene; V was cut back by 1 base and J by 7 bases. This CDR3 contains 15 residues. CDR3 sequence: CASSEGAGEVYTQYF. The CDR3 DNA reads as TGTGCCAGCAGTGAAGGGGCGGGGGAGGTATATACGCAGTATTTT.

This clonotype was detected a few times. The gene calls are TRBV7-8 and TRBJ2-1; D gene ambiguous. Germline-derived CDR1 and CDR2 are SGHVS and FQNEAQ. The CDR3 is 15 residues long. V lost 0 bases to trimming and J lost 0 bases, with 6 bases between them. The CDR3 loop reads CASSLAGNSYNEQFF. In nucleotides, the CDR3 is TGTGCCAGCAGCTTAGCGGGAAACTCCTACAATGAGCAGTTCTTC.

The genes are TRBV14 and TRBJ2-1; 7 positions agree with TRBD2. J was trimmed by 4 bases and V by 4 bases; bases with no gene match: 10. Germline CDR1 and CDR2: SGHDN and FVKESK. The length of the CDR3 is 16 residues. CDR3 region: CASSPLLKRGYNEQFF. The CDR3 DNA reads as TGTGCCAGCAGCCCTCTACTAAAGCGGGGTTACAATGAGCAGTTCTTC.

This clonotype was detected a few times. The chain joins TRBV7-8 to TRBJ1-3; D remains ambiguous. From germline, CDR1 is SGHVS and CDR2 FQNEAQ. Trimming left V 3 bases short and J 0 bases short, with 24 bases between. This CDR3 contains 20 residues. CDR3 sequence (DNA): TGTGCCAGCAGCTTTGTATCCAGATATATTGGTCCGAGCTCTGGAAACACCATATATTTT. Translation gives CASSFVSRYIGPSSGNTIYF.

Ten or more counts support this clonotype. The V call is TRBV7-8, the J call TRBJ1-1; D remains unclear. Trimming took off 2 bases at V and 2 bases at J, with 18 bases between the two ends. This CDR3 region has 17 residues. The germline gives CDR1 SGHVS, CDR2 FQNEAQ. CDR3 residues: CASSLRQVAGRNTEAFF. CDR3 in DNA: TGTGCCAGCAGCTTAAGGCAGGTGGCAGGAAGAAACACTGAAGCTTTCTTT.

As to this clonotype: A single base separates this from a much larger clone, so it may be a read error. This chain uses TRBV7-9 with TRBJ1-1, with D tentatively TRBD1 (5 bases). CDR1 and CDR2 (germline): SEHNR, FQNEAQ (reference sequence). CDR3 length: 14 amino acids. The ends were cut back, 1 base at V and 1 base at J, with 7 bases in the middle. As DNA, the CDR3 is TGTGCCAGCAGCTTAGGACAGAAGAACACTGAAGCTTTCTTT. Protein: CASSLGQKNTEAFF.

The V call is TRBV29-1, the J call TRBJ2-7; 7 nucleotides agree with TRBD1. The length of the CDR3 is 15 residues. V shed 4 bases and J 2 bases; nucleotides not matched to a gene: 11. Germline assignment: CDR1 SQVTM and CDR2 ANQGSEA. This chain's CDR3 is CSVAGFSQGTYEQYF. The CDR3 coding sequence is TGCAGCGTTGCGGGATTTTCACAGGGGACCTACGAGCAGTACTTC.

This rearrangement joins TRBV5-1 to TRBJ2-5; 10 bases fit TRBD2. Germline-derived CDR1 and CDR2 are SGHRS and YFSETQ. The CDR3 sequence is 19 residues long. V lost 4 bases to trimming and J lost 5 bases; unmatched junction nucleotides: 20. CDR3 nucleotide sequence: TGCGCCAGCAGCGGATCTCTTACTAGCGGGGACAGAAGGCTGGAGACCCAGTACTTC. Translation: CASSGSLTSGDRRLETQYF. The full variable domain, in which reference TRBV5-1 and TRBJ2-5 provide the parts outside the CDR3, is KAGVTQTPRYLIKTRGQQVTLSCSPISGHRSVSWYQQTPGQGLQFLFEYFSETQRNKGNFPGRFSGRQFSNSRSEMNVSTLELGDSALYLCASSGSLTSGDRRLETQYFGPGTRLLVL.

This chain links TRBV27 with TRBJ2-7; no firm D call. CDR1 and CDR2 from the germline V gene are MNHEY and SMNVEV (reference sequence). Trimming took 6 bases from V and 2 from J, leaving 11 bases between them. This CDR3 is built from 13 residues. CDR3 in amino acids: CASRPLGPYEQYF. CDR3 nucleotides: TGTGCCAGCAGACCGCTTGGCCCCTACGAGCAGTACTTC.

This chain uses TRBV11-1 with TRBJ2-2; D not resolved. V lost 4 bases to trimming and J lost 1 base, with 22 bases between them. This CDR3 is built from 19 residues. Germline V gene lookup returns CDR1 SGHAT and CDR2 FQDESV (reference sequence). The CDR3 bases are TGTGCCAGCAGCTCCGAACAGCCACGAAAGGGCCTGAACACCGGGGAGCTGTTTTTT. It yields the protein CASSSEQPRKGLNTGELFF. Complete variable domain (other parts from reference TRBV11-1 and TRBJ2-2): EAEVAQSPRYKITEKSQAVAFWCDPISGHATLYWYRQILGQGPELLVQFQDESVVDDSQLPKDRFSAERLKGVDSTLKIQPAELGDSAMYLCASSSEQPRKGLNTGELFFGEGSRLTVL.